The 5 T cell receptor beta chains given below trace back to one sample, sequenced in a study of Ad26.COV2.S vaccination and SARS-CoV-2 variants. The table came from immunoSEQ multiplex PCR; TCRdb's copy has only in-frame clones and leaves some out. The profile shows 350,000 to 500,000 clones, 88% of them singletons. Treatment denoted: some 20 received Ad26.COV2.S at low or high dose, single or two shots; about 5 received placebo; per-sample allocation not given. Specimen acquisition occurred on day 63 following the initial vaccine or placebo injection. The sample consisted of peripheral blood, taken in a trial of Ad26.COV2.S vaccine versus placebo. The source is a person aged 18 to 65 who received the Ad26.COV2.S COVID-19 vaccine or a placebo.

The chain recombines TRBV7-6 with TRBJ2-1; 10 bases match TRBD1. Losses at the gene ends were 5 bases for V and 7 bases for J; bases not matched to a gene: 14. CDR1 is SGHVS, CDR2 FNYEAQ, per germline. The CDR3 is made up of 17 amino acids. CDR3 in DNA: TGTGCCAGCAGCCCTAAACTAGGGGACAGGGGTTGGAATGAGCAGTTCTTC. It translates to CASSPKLGDRGWNEQFF.

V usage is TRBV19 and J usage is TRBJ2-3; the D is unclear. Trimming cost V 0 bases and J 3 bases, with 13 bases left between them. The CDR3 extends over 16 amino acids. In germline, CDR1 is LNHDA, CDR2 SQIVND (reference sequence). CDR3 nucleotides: TGTGCCAGTAGTATAGATCCAACCGCCAAGACAGATACGCAGTATTTT. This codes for CASSIDPTAKTDTQYF.

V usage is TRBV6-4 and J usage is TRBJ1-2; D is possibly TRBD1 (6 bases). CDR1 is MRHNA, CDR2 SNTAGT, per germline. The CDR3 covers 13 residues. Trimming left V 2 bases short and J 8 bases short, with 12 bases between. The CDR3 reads CASSDEQGYGYTF. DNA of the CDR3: TGTGCCAGCAGTGACGAACAGGGTTACGGCTACACCTTC.

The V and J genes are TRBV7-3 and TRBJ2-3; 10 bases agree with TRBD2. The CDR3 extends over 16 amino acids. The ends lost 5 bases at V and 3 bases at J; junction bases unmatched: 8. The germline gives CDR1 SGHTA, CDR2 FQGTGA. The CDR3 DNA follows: TGTGCCAGCAGCCGTTCTAGCGGGGGCCGAACAGATACGCAGTATTTT. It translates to CASSRSSGGRTDTQYF.

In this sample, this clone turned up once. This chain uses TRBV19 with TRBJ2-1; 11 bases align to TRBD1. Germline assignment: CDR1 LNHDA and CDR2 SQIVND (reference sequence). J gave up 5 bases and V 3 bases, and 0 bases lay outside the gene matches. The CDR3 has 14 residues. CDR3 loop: CASSMGQGDNEQFF. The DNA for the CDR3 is TGTGCCAGTAGTATGGGACAGGGGGACAATGAGCAGTTCTTC.